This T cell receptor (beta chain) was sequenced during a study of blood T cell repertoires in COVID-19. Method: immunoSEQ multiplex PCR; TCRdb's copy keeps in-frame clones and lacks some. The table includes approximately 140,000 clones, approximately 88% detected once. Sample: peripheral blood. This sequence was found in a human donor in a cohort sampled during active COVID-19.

The CDR3 loop reads CASSPGLASGGTDTQYF. CDR3 DNA: TGTGCCAGCAGCCCCGGGTTGGCTAGCGGGGGCACAGATACGCAGTATTTT. This rearrangement joins TRBV9 to TRBJ2-3, with 9 positions matching TRBD2. The V and J ends lost 4 bases and 1 base, in that order; junction bases with no gene match: 10. Germline V gives CDR1 SGDLS, CDR2 YYNGEE. CDR3 size: 17 residues.